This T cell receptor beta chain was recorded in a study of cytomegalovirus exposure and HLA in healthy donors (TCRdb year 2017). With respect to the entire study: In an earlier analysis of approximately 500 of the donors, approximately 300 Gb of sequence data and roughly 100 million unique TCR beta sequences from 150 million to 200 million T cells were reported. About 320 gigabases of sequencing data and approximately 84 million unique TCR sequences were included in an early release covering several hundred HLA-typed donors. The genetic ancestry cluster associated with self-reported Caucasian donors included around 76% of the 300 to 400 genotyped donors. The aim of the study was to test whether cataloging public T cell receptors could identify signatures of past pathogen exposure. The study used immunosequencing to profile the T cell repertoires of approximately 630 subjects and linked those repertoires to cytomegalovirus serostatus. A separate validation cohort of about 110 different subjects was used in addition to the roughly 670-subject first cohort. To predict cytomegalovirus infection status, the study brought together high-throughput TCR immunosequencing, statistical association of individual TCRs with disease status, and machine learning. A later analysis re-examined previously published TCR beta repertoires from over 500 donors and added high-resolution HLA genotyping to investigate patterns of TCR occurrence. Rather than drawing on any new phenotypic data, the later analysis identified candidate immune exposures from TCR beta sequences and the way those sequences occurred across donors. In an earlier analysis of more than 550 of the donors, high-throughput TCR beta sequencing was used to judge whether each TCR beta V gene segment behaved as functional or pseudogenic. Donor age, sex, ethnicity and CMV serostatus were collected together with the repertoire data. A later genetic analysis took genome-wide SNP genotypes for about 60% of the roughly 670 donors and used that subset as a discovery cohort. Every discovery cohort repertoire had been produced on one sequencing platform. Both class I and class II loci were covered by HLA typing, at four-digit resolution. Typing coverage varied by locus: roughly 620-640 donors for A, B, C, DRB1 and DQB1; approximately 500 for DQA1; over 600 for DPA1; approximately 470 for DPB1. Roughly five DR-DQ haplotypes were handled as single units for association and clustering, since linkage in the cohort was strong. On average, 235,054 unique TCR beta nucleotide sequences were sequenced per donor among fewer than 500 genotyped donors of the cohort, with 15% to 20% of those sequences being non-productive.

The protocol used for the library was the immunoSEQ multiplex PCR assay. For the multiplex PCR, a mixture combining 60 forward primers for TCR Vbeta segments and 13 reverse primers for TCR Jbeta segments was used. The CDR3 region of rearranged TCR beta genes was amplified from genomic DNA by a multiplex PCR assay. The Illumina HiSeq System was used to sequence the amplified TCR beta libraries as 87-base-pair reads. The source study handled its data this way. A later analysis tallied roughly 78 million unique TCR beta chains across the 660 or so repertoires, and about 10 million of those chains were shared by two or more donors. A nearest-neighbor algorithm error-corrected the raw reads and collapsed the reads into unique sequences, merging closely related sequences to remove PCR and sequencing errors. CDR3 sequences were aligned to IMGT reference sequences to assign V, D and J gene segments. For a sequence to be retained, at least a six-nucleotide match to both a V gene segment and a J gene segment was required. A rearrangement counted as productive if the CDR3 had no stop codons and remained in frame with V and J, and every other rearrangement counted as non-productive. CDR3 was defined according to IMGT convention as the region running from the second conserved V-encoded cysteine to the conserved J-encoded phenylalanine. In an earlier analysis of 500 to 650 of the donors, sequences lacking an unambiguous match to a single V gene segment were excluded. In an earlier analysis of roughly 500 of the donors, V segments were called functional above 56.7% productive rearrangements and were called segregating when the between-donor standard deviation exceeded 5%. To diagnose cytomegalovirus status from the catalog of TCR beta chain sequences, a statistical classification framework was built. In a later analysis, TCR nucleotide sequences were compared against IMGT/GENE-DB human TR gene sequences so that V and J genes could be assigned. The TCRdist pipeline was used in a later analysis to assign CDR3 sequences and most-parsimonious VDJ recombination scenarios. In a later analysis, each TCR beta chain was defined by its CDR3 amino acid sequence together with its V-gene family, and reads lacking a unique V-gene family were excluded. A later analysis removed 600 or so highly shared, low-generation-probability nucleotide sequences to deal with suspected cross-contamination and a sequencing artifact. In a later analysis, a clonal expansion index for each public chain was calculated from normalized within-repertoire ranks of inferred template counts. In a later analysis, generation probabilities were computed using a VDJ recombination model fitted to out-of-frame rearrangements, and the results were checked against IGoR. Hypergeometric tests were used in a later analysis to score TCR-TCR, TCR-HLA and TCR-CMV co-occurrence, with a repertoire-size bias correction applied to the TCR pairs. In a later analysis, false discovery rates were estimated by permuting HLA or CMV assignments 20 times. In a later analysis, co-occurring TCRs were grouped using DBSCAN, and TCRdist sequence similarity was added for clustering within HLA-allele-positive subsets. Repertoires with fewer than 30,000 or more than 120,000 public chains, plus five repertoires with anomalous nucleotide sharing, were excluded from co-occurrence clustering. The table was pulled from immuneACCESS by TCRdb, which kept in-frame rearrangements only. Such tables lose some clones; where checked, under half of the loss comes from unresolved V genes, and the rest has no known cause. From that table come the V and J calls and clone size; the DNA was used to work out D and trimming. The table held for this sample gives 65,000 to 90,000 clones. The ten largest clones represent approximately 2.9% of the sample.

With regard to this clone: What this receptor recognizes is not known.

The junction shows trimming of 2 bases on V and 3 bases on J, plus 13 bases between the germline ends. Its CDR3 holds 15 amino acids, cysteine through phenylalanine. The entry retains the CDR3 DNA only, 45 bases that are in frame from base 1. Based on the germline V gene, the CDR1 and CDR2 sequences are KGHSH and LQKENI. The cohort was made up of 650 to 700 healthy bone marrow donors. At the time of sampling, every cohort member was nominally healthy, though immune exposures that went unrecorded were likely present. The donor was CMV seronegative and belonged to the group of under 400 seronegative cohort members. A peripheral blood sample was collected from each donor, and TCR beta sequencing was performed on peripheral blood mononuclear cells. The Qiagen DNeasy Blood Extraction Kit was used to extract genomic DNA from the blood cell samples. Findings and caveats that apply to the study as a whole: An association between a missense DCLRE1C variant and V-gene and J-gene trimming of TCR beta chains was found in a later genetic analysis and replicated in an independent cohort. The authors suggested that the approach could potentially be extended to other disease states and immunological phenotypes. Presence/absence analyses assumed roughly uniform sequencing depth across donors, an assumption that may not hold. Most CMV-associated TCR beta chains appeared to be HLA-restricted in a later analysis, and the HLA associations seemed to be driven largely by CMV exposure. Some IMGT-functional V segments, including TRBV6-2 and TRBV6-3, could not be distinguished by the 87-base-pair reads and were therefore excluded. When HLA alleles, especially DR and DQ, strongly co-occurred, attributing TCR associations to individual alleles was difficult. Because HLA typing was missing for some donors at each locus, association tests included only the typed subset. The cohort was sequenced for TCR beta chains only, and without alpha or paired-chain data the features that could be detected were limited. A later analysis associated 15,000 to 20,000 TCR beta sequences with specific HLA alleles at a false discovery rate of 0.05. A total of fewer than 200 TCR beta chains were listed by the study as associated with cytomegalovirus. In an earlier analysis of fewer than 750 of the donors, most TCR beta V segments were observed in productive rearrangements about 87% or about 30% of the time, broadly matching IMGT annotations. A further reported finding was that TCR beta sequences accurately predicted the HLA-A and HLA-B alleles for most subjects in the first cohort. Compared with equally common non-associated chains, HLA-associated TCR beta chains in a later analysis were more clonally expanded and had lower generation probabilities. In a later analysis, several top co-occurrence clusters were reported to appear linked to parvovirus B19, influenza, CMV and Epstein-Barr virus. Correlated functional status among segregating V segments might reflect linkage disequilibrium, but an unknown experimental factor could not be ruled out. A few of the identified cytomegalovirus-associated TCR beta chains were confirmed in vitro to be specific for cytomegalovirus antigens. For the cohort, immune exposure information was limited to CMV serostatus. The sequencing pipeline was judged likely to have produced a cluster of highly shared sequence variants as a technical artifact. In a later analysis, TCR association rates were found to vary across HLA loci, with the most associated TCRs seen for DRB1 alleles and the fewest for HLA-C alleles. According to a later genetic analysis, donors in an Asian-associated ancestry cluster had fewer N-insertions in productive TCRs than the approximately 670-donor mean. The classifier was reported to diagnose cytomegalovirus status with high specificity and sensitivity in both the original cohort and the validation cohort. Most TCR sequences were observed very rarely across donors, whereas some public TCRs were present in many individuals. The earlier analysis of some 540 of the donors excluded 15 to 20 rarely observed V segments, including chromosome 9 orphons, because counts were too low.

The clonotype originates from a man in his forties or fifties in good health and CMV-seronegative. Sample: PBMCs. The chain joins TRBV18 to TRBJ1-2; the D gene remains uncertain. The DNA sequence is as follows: TGTGCCAGCTCACCAAACGACATGCCCTACTATGGCTACACCTTC. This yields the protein CASSPNDMPYYGYTF. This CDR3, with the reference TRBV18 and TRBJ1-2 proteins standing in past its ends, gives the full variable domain NAGVMQNPRHLVRRRGQEARLRCSPMKGHSHVYWYRQLPEEGLKFMVYLQKENIIDESGMPKERFSAEFPKEGPSILRIQQVVRGDSAAYFCASSPNDMPYYGYTFGSGTRLTVV.